Each of the 5 T cell receptor beta chains below was sequenced from the same sample in a study of T cell responses to AZD1222 COVID-19 vaccine. Profiling relied on immunoSEQ multiplex PCR, and the TCRdb table lists in-frame clones only, not all of them. The sample lists more than 45,000 clones, approximately 84% occurring once. The specimen was peripheral blood, collected on day 0 of AZD1222 vaccination. The receptors originated from an adult in good health.

The chain links TRBV6-5 to TRBJ2-7; weak D call: TRBD1 (6 bases). V lost 6 bases and J 2 bases, leaving 14 bases between the germline ends. Germline V gives CDR1 MNHEY, CDR2 SVGAGI. The CDR3 covers 14 residues. CDR3 in DNA: TGTGCCAGCAGGGCCGACAGGTTTCCCTACGAGCAGTACTTC. Encoded protein: CASRADRFPYEQYF.

V and J are TRBV11-3 and TRBJ2-1, with a weak D call TRBD2 (6 bases). Germline lookup yields CDR1 SGHNT and CDR2 YENEEA. The CDR3 is 14 residues long. V was clipped by 1 base and J by 8 bases, with 12 bases between them. CDR3 amino acids: CASSLGTTFDEQFF. In DNA form, the CDR3 reads TGTGCCAGCAGCTTAGGGACTACCTTCGATGAGCAGTTCTTC.

A remark on this clone: The conserved final phenylalanine or tryptophan is absent from the CDR3, which likely points to a read error. The DNA is left out, because the CDR3 cannot be placed on it with certainty; the CDR3 is given as TCRdb lists it. This chain uses TRBV13 with TRBJ1-2; the DNA was not compared with TRBD1, the D call given in the table. Both ends counted, the CDR3 spans 13 residues. CDR1 PRHDT and CDR2 FYEKMQ come from the germline V gene (reference sequence). The CDR3 sequence: CASSFTGQPPFMA.

The gene calls are TRBV16 and TRBJ1-1, with no clear D. The CDR3 sequence is 14 residues long. The V gene's germline CDR1 is KGHSY and CDR2 FQNENV. The germline V and J ends were trimmed by 4 bases and 1 base, with 10 bases remaining between them. CDR3: CASSPSTANTEAFF. The DNA for the CDR3 is TGTGCCAGCAGCCCCTCGACCGCGAACACTGAAGCTTTCTTT.

J is TRBJ2-5 and V is TRBV27; 13 positions agree with TRBD2. In germline, CDR1 is MNHEY, CDR2 SMNVEV (reference sequence). V trimming: 0 bases; J trimming: 0 bases; junction bases outside the gene matches: 10. CDR3 length: 20 amino acids. The CDR3 bases are TGTGCCAGCAGTTTATCGGGGACTAGCGGGGATCAGAGGTACCAAGAGACCCAGTACTTC. It codes for CASSLSGTSGDQRYQETQYF.